The clone carrying this TCR beta chain was found a few times. Its cognate antigen is unknown. This record comes from a study of T cells in localized non-small cell lung cancer. Study findings and constraints: Heterogeneity cannot be ruled out, as sequencing used one tumor region only. Uninvolved neighboring lung showed the greatest T cell clonality, exceeding tumor.

Trimming stripped 5 bases from V and 8 bases from J, with 9 bases between. The CDR3 totals 11 residues. Germline lookup yields CDR1 MGHDK and CDR2 SYGVNS. Libraries were prepared by immunoSEQ multiplex PCR; TCRdb keeps only in-frame clonotypes and omits some of them. The sample lists 72,000 or so clones; approximately 84% were seen once. The source of this sequence is a female donor older than 55 with stage I lung adenocarcinoma. This material consisted of peripheral blood, taken before any cancer treatment. The chain has TRBV25-1 and TRBJ1-1, with D unclear. In DNA form, the CDR3 reads TGTGCCAGCAGTAGTCATGGGGAAGCTTTCTTT. This translates into CASSSHGEAFF.